A selection of T cell receptor beta chains follows, all from one sample in a study of patients and donors after allogeneic stem cell transplantation. TCRdb reanalysed the RT-PCR reads using MiXCR and keeps one entry per CDR3 protein. The sample holds about 31,000 distinct CDR3 sequences, approximately 7% seen once. Sequencing was done on a sample of blood, either unsorted or a sorted T cell fraction (not recorded which). Source of these receptors: a human donor who was either an allogeneic HSCT recipient or a stem cell or donor lymphocyte infusion donor (not recorded which). It is not recorded whose cells these are; they may come from a transplant donor. Each CDR3 is given with its conserved first and last residue. The order of the fields is J gene, clone size, V gene, CDR3 length, D gene, CDR3 DNA, CDR3 protein. A D gene is named only where the DNA matches it firmly. Where a row states a size, it is once, few, many or the class of an expanded clone; other rows omit it.

j_call: TRBJ2-2
clone_size: many
v_call: TRBV5-1
cdr3_length: 15
d_call: TRBD2
cdr3_nt: TGCGCCAGCAGCTTGGTGCCCGGGGGGACCGGGGAGCTGTTTTTT
cdr3_aa: CASSLVPGGTGELFF

j_call: TRBJ1-1
clone_size: .
v_call: TRBV5-1
cdr3_length: 13
d_call: TRBD1
cdr3_nt: TGCGCCACCAGGGGGGGGGCGAACACTGAAGCTTTCTTT
cdr3_aa: CATRGGANTEAFF

j_call: TRBJ2-7
clone_size: many
v_call: TRBV20-1
cdr3_length: 14
d_call: TRBD2
cdr3_nt: TGCAGTGCTAGGATTTCTAGCGGGTTGGGAGAGCAGTACTTC
cdr3_aa: CSARISSGLGEQYF

j_call: TRBJ2-1
clone_size: many
v_call: TRBV28
cdr3_length: 13
d_call: .
cdr3_nt: TGTGCCAGCAGTTTATTAGGGGGGGGTAAGCAGTTCTTC
cdr3_aa: CASSLLGGGKQFF

j_call: TRBJ2-5
clone_size: many
v_call: TRBV11-2
cdr3_length: 15
d_call: TRBD1
cdr3_nt: TGTGCCAGCAGCACAACCGGGACAGGGAAAGAGACCCAGTACTTC
cdr3_aa: CASSTTGTGKETQYF

j_call: TRBJ2-4
clone_size: few
v_call: TRBV15
cdr3_length: 16
d_call: TRBD1
cdr3_nt: TGTGCCACCAGCAGGGGGGGACAGGGTTCTTTAAACATTCAGTACTTC
cdr3_aa: CATSRGGQGSLNIQYF

j_call: TRBJ2-7
clone_size: many
v_call: TRBV6-6
cdr3_length: 16
d_call: TRBD2
cdr3_nt: TGTGCCAGCACCCGTTTACTGGGACTAGGGTCCTACGAGCAGTACTTC
cdr3_aa: CASTRLLGLGSYEQYF

j_call: TRBJ2-2
clone_size: many
v_call: TRBV6-1
cdr3_length: 16
d_call: .
cdr3_nt: TGTGCCAGCAGTGGAGGGGGAGGGCGATTTACCGGGGAGCTGTTTTTT
cdr3_aa: CASSGGGGRFTGELFF

j_call: TRBJ1-2
clone_size: many
v_call: TRBV6-2/TRBV6-3
cdr3_length: 15
d_call: .
cdr3_nt: TGTGCCAGCAGTTACGGAGTTGGCCTTCGAGGGGGCTACACCTTC
cdr3_aa: CASSYGVGLRGGYTF

j_call: TRBJ2-1
clone_size: many
v_call: TRBV5-1
cdr3_length: 15
d_call: TRBD2
cdr3_nt: TGCGCCAGCAGCAGTAGCGGGAGCTCCTACAATGAGCAGTTCTTC
cdr3_aa: CASSSSGSSYNEQFF

j_call: TRBJ2-2
clone_size: many
v_call: TRBV10-3
cdr3_length: 17
d_call: TRBD1
cdr3_nt: TGTGCCATCAGTGACCCTGGACAGGGGGCAAACACCGGGGAGCTGTTTTTT
cdr3_aa: CAISDPGQGANTGELFF

j_call: TRBJ1-6
clone_size: many
v_call: TRBV2
cdr3_length: 14
d_call: .
cdr3_nt: TGTGCCAGCAGTTCTTTGAGTGACGGGTCACCCCTCCACTTT
cdr3_aa: CASSSLSDGSPLHF

j_call: TRBJ2-1
clone_size: few
v_call: TRBV2
cdr3_length: 11
d_call: .
cdr3_nt: TGTGCCAGCAGCGTCGAGTTGCGGCAGTTCTTC
cdr3_aa: CASSVELRQFF

j_call: TRBJ1-2
clone_size: .
v_call: TRBV6-5
cdr3_length: 15
d_call: TRBD1
cdr3_nt: TGTGCCAGCAGACAACCGGGACAGCCGCTTGATGGCTACACCTTC
cdr3_aa: CASRQPGQPLDGYTF

j_call: TRBJ2-7
clone_size: many
v_call: TRBV15
cdr3_length: 16
d_call: TRBD2
cdr3_nt: TGTGCCACCAGCAGAGAGGGAACTAGCGGGGGATACGAGCAGTACTTC
cdr3_aa: CATSREGTSGGYEQYF

j_call: TRBJ1-5
clone_size: medium-sized
v_call: TRBV4-1
cdr3_length: 16
d_call: .
cdr3_nt: TGCGCCAGCAGCCAAAGGGCAGATAATAGCAATCAGCCCCAGCATTTT
cdr3_aa: CASSQRADNSNQPQHF

j_call: TRBJ2-5
clone_size: many
v_call: TRBV6-5
cdr3_length: 13
d_call: .
cdr3_nt: TGTGCCAGCAGTTATGGGCAGAGTATAACCCAGTACTTC
cdr3_aa: CASSYGQSITQYF

j_call: TRBJ1-1
clone_size: medium-sized
v_call: TRBV6-2/TRBV6-3
cdr3_length: 15
d_call: .
cdr3_nt: TGTGCCAGCAGTTTAGTCGGGACACCGAACACTGAAGCTTTCTTT
cdr3_aa: CASSLVGTPNTEAFF

j_call: TRBJ2-3
clone_size: many
v_call: TRBV20-1
cdr3_length: 15
d_call: TRBD2
cdr3_nt: TGCAGTGCCAGCGTTAGCGGGAGGAGCACAGATACGCAGTATTTT
cdr3_aa: CSASVSGRSTDTQYF

j_call: TRBJ2-1
clone_size: .
v_call: TRBV5-4
cdr3_length: 13
d_call: .
cdr3_nt: TGTGCCAGCAGGCCTGCAATGGGTGAAGAGCAGTTCTTC
cdr3_aa: CASRPAMGEEQFF

j_call: TRBJ2-1
clone_size: many
v_call: TRBV5-1
cdr3_length: 17
d_call: TRBD2
cdr3_nt: TGCGCCAGCAGGGTGTCCCGGACTAGCGGTCTGGGAAATGAGCAGTTCTTC
cdr3_aa: CASRVSRTSGLGNEQFF

j_call: TRBJ2-7
clone_size: few
v_call: TRBV6-5
cdr3_length: 17
d_call: .
cdr3_nt: TGTGCCAGCAGTTACTCGCGCTCCGGGACGTATCCGTACGAGCAGTACTTC
cdr3_aa: CASSYSRSGTYPYEQYF

j_call: TRBJ2-7
clone_size: few
v_call: TRBV2
cdr3_length: 15
d_call: TRBD1
cdr3_nt: TGTGCCAGCAGTCCGGGACAGGGTAGTCTCTACGAGCAGTACTTC
cdr3_aa: CASSPGQGSLYEQYF

j_call: TRBJ1-1
clone_size: medium-sized
v_call: TRBV6-5
cdr3_length: 13
d_call: TRBD1
cdr3_nt: TGTGCCAGCAGTTACTCAAATACAGGGGTTGCTTTCTTT
cdr3_aa: CASSYSNTGVAFF

j_call: TRBJ2-4
clone_size: many
v_call: TRBV2
cdr3_length: 14
d_call: .
cdr3_nt: TGTGCCAGCAGTGAAGGCCGGACCTTAGGAATCCAGTACTTC
cdr3_aa: CASSEGRTLGIQYF

j_call: TRBJ1-6
clone_size: many
v_call: TRBV20-1
cdr3_length: 14
d_call: .
cdr3_nt: TGCAGTGCTAGAGTGCCGACGGGGAACTCACCCCTCCACTTT
cdr3_aa: CSARVPTGNSPLHF

j_call: TRBJ2-6
clone_size: few
v_call: TRBV19
cdr3_length: 15
d_call: .
cdr3_nt: TGTGCCAGTAGTATAGTCACCTCCTGGGCCAACGTCCTGACTTTC
cdr3_aa: CASSIVTSWANVLTF

j_call: TRBJ2-7
clone_size: many
v_call: TRBV10-3
cdr3_length: 13
d_call: .
cdr3_nt: TGTGCCATCAGTGAGAATCGGATCTACGAGCAGTACTTC
cdr3_aa: CAISENRIYEQYF

j_call: TRBJ2-5
clone_size: many
v_call: TRBV28
cdr3_length: 13
d_call: .
cdr3_nt: TGTGCCAGCAGTCTGGCTAACCAAGAGACCCAGTACTTC
cdr3_aa: CASSLANQETQYF

j_call: TRBJ1-6
clone_size: many
v_call: TRBV7-2
cdr3_length: 15
d_call: .
cdr3_nt: TGTGCCAGCAGCTTAGCGTGGGTGTATAATTCACCCCTCCACTTT
cdr3_aa: CASSLAWVYNSPLHF

j_call: TRBJ2-3
clone_size: .
v_call: TRBV5-1
cdr3_length: 14
d_call: .
cdr3_nt: TGCGCCAGCAGCCCGACGGCGGGATCGAATACGCAGTATTTT
cdr3_aa: CASSPTAGSNTQYF

j_call: TRBJ2-6
clone_size: many
v_call: TRBV28
cdr3_length: 13
d_call: .
cdr3_nt: TGTGCCAGCAGATCTCACGGGGCCAACGTCCTGACTTTC
cdr3_aa: CASRSHGANVLTF